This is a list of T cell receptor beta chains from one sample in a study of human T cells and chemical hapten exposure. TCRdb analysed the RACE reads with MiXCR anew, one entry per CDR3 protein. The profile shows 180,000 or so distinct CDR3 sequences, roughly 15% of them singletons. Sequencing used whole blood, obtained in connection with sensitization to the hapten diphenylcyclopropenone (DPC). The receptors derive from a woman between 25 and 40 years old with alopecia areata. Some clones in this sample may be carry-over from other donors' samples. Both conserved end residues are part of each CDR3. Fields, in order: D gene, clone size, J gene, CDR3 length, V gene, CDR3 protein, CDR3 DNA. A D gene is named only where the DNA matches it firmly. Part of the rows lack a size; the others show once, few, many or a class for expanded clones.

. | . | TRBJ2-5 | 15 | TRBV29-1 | CSVPRTDPAIVAQYF | TGCAGCGTTCCCCGAACAGATCCCGCCATCGTGGCCCAGTACTTC
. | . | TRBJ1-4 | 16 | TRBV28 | CASSSYSPATNEKLFF | TGTGCCAGCAGTTCCTACTCCCCTGCAACTAATGAAAAACTGTTTTTT
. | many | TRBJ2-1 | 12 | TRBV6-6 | CASSYYSNEQFF | TGTGCCAGCAGTTACTACTCGAATGAGCAGTTCTTC
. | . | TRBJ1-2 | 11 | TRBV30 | CAWTENNGYTF | TGTGCCTGGACAGAAAATAATGGCTACACCTTC
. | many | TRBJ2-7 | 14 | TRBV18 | CASSPGLGPYEQYF | TGTGCCAGCTCACCGGGACTGGGACCCTACGAGCAGTACTTC
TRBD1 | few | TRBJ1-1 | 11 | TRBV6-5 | CASSTGAEAFF | TGTGCCAGCAGTACAGGGGCTGAAGCTTTCTTT
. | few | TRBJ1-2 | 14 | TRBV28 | CASSLFQGMDGYTF | TGTGCCAGCAGTTTATTTCAGGGGATGGATGGCTACACCTTC
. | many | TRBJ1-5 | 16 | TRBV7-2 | CASSLDGGGQYQPQHF | TGTGCCAGCAGCTTAGATGGCGGGGGGCAGTATCAGCCCCAGCATTTT
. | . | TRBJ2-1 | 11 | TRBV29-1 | CSVEVLNEQFF | TGCAGCGTTGAGGTTTTAAATGAGCAGTTCTTC
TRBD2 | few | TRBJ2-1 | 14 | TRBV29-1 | CSAGLAGGGNEQFF | TGCAGCGCCGGACTAGCGGGAGGGGGTAATGAGCAGTTCTTC
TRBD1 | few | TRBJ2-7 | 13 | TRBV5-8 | CASSRDRIYEQYF | TGTGCCAGCAGCAGGGACAGGATCTACGAGCAGTACTTC
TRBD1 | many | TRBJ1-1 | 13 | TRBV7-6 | CASSQQGDTEAFF | TGTGCCAGCAGCCAACAGGGGGACACTGAAGCTTTCTTT
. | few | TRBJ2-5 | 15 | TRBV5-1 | CASSFNQGTEETQYF | TGCGCCAGCAGCTTTAATCAGGGGACGGAAGAGACCCAGTACTTC
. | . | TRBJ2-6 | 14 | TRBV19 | CASRGTSGANVLTF | TGTGCCAGTAGAGGGACCTCTGGGGCCAACGTCCTGACTTTC
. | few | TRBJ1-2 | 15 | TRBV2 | CASSQVALEDYGYTF | TGTGCCAGCAGTCAGGTCGCCCTGGAGGACTATGGCTACACCTTC
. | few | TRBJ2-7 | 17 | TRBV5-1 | CASSLQVLGGGSYEQYF | TGCGCCAGCAGCTTGCAAGTGCTCGGGGGTGGATCCTACGAGCAGTACTTC
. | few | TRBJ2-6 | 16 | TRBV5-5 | CASSPRVSSGANVLTF | TGTGCCAGCAGCCCCCGAGTGAGCTCTGGGGCCAACGTCCTGACTTTC
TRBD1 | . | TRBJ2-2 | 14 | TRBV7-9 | CATGPGQRLEELFF | TGTGCCACCGGGCCGGGACAGCGTCTGGAGGAGCTGTTTTTT
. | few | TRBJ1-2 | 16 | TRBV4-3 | CASSLDSRSPNYGYTF | TGCGCCAGCAGCCTCGACAGTCGATCCCCTAACTATGGCTACACCTTC
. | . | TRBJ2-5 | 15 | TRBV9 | CASSVGAREQETQYF | TGTGCCAGCAGCGTAGGGGCTAGAGAGCAAGAGACCCAGTACTTC
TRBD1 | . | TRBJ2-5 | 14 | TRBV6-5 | CASSPDRAGQTQYF | TGTGCCAGCAGTCCCGACAGGGCCGGCCAGACCCAGTACTTC
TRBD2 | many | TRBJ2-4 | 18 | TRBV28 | CASSPISGVREAKNIQYF | TGTGCCAGCAGTCCGATCAGCGGGGTCCGGGAGGCCAAAAACATTCAGTACTTC
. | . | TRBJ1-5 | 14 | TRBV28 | CASSFMGIHQPQHF | TGTGCCAGCAGTTTCATGGGTATTCATCAGCCCCAGCATTTT
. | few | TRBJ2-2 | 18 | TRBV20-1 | CSARDRTRTLSNTGELFF | TGCAGTGCTAGAGATAGAACCCGGACACTCTCGAACACCGGGGAGCTGTTTTTT
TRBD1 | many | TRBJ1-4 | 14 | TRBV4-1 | CASSSGGGGEKLFF | TGCGCCAGCAGCTCCGGAGGGGGCGGTGAAAAACTGTTTTTT
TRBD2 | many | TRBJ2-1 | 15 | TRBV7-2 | CASSSGLAGTNEQFF | TGTGCCAGCAGCTCAGGACTAGCGGGGACCAATGAGCAGTTCTTC
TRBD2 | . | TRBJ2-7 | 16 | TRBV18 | CASSPPGTSGTYEQYF | TGTGCCAGCTCACCACCGGGGACTAGCGGTACCTACGAGCAGTACTTC
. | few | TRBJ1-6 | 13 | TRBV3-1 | CASSRLDNSPLHF | TGTGCCAGCAGCCGTCTGGACAATTCACCCCTCCACTTT
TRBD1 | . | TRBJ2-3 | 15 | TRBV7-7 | CASSPGQGARGTQYF | TGTGCTAGCAGCCCCGGACAGGGGGCGCGGGGTACGCAGTATTTT
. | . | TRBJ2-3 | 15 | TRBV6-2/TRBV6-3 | CASSYSKGYTDTQYF | TGTGCCAGCAGTTACTCGAAGGGGTACACAGATACGCAGTATTTT
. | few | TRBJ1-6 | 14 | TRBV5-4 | CASSSRASGSPLHF | TGTGCCAGCAGCTCACGGGCCTCGGGGTCACCCCTCCACTTT
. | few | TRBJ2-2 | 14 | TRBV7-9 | CASSLRGSSGELFF | TGTGCCAGCAGCCTTCGCGGGTCTTCCGGGGAGCTGTTTTTT
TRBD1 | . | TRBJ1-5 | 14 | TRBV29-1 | CSVADRGGNQPQHF | TGCAGCGTGGCTGACAGGGGTGGAAATCAGCCCCAGCATTTT
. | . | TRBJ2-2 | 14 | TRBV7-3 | CASSSGAFGGELFF | TGTGCCAGCAGTTCGGGAGCCTTTGGCGGGGAGCTGTTTTTT
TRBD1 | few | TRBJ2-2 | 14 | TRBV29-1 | CSVTTGEGTGELFF | TGCAGCGTCACGACAGGGGAAGGCACCGGGGAGCTGTTTTTT
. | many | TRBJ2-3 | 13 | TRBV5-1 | CASSLDRPDTQYF | TGCGCCAGCAGCTTGGATAGGCCGGATACGCAGTATTTT
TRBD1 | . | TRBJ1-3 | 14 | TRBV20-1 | CSAHRDSSGNTIYF | TGCAGTGCTCACCGGGACAGCTCTGGAAACACCATATATTTT
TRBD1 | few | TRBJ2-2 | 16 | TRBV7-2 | CASSLGDRPRTGELFF | TGTGCCAGCAGCTTAGGGGACAGGCCGAGGACCGGGGAGCTGTTTTTT
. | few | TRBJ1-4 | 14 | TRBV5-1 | CASSPLGLNEKLFF | TGCGCCAGCAGCCCCCTCGGCCTTAATGAAAAACTGTTTTTT
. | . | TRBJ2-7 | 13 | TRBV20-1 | CRGTPAASYEQYF | TGCAGGGGGACTCCTGCTGCCTCCTACGAGCAGTACTTC
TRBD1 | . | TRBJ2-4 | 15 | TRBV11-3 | CASSPGQGRPDIQYF | TGTGCCAGCAGCCCGGGACAGGGTAGGCCTGACATTCAGTACTTC
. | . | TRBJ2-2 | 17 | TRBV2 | CASSERVGWTNTGELFF | TGTGCCAGCAGTGAACGAGTAGGGTGGACGAACACCGGGGAGCTGTTTTTT
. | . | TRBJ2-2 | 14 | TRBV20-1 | CSARGVGNTGELFF | TGCAGTGCTAGAGGTGTCGGGAACACCGGGGAGCTGTTTTTT
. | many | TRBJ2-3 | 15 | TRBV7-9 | CASSQGTANTDTQYF | TGTGCCAGCAGCCAGGGGACCGCGAACACAGATACGCAGTATTTT
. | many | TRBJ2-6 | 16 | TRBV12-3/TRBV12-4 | CASTKDPSSGANVLTF | TGTGCCAGCACCAAGGACCCAAGCTCTGGGGCCAACGTCCTGACTTTC
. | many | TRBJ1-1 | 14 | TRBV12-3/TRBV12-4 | CASSTDGGNTEAFF | TGTGCCAGCAGTACAGACGGAGGAAACACTGAAGCTTTCTTT
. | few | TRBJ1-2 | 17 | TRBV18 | CASSPRGTQAGRKGYTF | TGTGCCAGCTCACCACGAGGGACGCAGGCCGGGCGGAAGGGCTACACCTTC
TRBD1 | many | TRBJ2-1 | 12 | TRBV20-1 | CSATGGYGEQFF | TGCAGTGCAACAGGGGGCTATGGTGAGCAGTTCTTC
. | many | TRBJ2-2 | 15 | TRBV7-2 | CASSLQGRGTGELFF | TGTGCCAGCAGCTTACAGGGCCGAGGCACCGGGGAGCTGTTTTTT
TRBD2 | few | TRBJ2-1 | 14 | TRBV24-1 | CATSGGGPYNEQFF | TGTGCCACCTCGGGGGGGGGCCCCTACAATGAGCAGTTCTTC
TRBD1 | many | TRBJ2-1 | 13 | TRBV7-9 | CASSGQGYNEQFF | TGTGCCAGCAGCGGACAGGGATACAATGAGCAGTTCTTC